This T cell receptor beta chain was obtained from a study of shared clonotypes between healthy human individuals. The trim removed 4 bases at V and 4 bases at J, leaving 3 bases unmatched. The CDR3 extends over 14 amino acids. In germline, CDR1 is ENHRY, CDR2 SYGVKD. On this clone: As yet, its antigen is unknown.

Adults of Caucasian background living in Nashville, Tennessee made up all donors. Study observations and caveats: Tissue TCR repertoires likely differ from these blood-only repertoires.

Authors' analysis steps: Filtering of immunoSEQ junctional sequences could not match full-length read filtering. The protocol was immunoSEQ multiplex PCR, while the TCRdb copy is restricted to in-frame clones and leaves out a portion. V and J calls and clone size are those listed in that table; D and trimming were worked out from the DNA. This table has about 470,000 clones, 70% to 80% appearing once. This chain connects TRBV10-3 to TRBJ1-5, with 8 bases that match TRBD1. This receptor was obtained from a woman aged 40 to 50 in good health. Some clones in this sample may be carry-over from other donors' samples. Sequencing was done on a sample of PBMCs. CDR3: CAISAGQGNQPQHF. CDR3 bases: TGTGCCATCAGTGCTGGACAGGGAAATCAGCCCCAGCATTTT.